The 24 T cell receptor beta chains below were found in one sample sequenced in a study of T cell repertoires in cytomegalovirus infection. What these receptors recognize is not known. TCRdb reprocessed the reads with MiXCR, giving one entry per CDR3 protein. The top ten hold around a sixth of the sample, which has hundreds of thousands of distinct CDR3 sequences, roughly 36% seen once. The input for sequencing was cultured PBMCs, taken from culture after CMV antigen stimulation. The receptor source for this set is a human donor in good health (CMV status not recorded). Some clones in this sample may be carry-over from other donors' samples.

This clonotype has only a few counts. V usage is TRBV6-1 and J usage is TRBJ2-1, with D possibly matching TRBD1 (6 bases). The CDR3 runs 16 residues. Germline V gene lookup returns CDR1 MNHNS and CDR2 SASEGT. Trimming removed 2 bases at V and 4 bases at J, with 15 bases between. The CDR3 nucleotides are TGTGCCAGCAGTGAACTGGACAGTTCGCCATACAATGAGCAGTTCTTC. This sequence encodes CASSELDSSPYNEQFF.

CDR3 in DNA: TGTGCCAGTAGCACCCCCCCTGAGCAGTACTTC. This translates into CASSTPPEQYF. The chain links TRBV19 to TRBJ2-7; D gene uncertain. V lost 6 bases and J lost 7, with 10 bases in between. The CDR3 has 11 amino acids. Germline values: CDR1 LNHDA, CDR2 SQIVND (reference sequence). The full variable domain, in which reference TRBV19 and TRBJ2-7 provide the parts outside the CDR3, is DGGITQSPKYLFRKEGQNVTLSCEQNLNHDAMYWYRQDPGQGLRLIYYSQIVNDFQKGDIAEGYSVSREKKESFPLTVTSAQKNPTAFYLCASSTPPEQYFGPGTRLTVT.

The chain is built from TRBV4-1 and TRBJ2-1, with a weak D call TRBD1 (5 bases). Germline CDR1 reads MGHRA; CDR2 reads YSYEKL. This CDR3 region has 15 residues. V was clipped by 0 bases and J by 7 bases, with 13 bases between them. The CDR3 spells CASSQEPRAWNEQFF. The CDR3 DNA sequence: TGCGCCAGCAGCCAAGAACCCAGGGCATGGAATGAGCAGTTCTTC.

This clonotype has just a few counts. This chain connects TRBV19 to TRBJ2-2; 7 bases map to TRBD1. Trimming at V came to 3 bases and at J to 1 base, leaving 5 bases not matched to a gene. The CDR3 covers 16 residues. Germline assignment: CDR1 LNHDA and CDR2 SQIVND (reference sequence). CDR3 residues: CASSMWPGGNTGELFF. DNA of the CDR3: TGTGCCAGTAGTATGTGGCCAGGGGGGAACACCGGGGAGCTGTTTTTT.

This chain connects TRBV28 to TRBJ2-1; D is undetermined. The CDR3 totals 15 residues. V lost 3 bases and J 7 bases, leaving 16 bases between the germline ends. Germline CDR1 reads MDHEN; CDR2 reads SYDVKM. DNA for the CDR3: TGTGCCAGCAGTTTGCCCAGATCAAGTGCGAATGAGCAGTTCTTC. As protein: CASSLPRSSANEQFF.

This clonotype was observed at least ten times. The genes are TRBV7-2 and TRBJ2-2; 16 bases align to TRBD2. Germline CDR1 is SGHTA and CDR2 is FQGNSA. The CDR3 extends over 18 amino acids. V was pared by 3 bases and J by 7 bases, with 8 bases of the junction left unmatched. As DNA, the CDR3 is TGTGCCAGCAGCTTGGGACTAGCGGGAGGGCCCCTGGGCGGGGAGCTGTTTTTT. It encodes CASSLGLAGGPLGGELFF.

CDR3 sequence: CASTSPGGYEQYF. CDR3 DNA sequence: TGTGCCAGTACTTCCCCGGGAGGATACGAGCAGTACTTC. The rearrangement uses TRBV19 and TRBJ2-7; 7 nucleotides line up with TRBD2. CDR1 is LNHDA, CDR2 SQIVND, per germline (reference sequence). The CDR3 sequence is 13 residues long. V shed 7 bases, J shed 4 bases, and the junction held 7 bases outside the gene matches. The full variable domain, with the rest looked up from reference TRBV19 and TRBJ2-7, is DGGITQSPKYLFRKEGQNVTLSCEQNLNHDAMYWYRQDPGQGLRLIYYSQIVNDFQKGDIAEGYSVSREKKESFPLTVTSAQKNPTAFYLCASTSPGGYEQYFGPGTRLTVT.

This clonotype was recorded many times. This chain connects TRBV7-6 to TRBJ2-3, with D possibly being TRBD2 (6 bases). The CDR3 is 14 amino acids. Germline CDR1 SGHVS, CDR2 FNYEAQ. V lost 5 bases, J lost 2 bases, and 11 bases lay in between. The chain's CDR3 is CASSVREFTDTQYF. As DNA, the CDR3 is TGTGCCAGCAGCGTCCGGGAGTTCACAGATACGCAGTATTTT.

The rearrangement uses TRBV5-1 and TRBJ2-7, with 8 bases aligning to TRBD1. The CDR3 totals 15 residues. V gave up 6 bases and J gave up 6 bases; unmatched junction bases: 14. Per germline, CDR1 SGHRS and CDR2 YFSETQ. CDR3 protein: CASTSLDRGVVEQYF. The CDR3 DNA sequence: TGCGCCAGCACCTCCCTTGACAGGGGAGTTGTCGAGCAGTACTTC.

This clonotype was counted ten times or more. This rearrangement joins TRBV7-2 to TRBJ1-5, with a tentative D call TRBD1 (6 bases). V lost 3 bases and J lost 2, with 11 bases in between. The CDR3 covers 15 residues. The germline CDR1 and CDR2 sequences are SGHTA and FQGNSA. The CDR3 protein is CASSFGGAGNQPQHF. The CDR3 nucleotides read TGTGCCAGCAGCTTCGGGGGGGCCGGCAATCAGCCCCAGCATTTT.

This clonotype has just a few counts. CDR3: CASSLGTSGRGDTQYF. CDR3 DNA: TGTGCCAGCAGCTTGGGGACTAGCGGGCGTGGAGATACGCAGTATTTT. V and J are TRBV7-6 and TRBJ2-3; 12 nucleotides line up with TRBD2. V was clipped by 3 bases and J by 5 bases; unmatched bases: 6. The CDR3 has 16 residues. Germline lookup yields CDR1 SGHVS and CDR2 FNYEAQ. Combining the CDR3 with reference TRBV7-6 and TRBJ2-3 gives the whole variable domain GAGVSQSPRYKVTKRGQDVALRCDPISGHVSLYWYRQALGQGPEFLTYFNYEAQQDKSGLPNDRFSAERPEGSISTLTIQRTEQRDSAMYRCASSLGTSGRGDTQYFGPGTRLTVL.

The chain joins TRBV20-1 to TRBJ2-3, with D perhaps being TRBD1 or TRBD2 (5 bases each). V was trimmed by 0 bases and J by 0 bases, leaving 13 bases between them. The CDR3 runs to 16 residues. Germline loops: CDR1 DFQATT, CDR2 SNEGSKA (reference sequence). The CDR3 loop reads CSARERGRLSTDTQYF. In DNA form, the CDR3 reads TGCAGTGCTAGAGAACGGGGCAGGTTAAGCACAGATACGCAGTATTTT.

The CDR3 reads CASSPRQTTNEKLFF. CDR3 bases: TGTGCCAGCAGTCCGCGACAGACAACTAATGAAAAACTGTTTTTT. The V and J genes are TRBV12-3 or TRBV12-4 and TRBJ1-4, with a weak D call TRBD1 (5 bases). The CDR3 covers 15 residues. V shed 5 bases and J shed 0 bases, with 10 bases lying between them.

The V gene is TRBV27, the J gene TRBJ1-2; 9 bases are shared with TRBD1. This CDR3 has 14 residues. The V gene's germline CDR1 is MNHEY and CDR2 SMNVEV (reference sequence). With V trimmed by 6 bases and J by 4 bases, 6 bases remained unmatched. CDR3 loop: CASRWTGDAYGYTF. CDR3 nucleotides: TGTGCCAGCAGGTGGACAGGGGATGCCTATGGCTACACCTTC.

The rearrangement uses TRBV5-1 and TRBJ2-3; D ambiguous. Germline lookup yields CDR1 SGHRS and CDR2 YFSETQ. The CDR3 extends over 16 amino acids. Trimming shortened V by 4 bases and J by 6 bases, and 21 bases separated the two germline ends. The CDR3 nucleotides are TGCGCCAGCAGCCCCTCCGTGTCAGCTCGTACGGATACGCAGTATTTT. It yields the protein CASSPSVSARTDTQYF.

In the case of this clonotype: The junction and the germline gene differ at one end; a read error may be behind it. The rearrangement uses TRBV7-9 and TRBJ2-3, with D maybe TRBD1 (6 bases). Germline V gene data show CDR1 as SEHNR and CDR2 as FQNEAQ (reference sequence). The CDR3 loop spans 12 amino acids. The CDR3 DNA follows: TGTGCCAGCAGACCGGACAGAGATACGCAGTTTTTT. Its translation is CASRPDRDTQFF.

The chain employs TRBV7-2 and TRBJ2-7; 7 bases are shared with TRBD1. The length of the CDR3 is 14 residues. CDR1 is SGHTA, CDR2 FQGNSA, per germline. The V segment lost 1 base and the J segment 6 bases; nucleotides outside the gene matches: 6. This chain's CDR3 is CASSLGRGGFEQYF. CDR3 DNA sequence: TGTGCCAGCAGCTTAGGCAGAGGGGGCTTCGAGCAGTACTTC.

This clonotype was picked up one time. CDR3 region: CASSGGQAYSGNTIYF. The CDR3 nucleotides are TGTGCCAGCAGCGGAGGACAGGCCTACTCTGGAAACACCATATATTTT. V and J are TRBV2 and TRBJ1-3; 7 positions match TRBD1. CDR1 SNHLY and CDR2 FYNNEI come from the germline V gene. J gave up 0 bases and V 6 bases, and 8 bases lay outside the gene matches. The CDR3 covers 16 residues.

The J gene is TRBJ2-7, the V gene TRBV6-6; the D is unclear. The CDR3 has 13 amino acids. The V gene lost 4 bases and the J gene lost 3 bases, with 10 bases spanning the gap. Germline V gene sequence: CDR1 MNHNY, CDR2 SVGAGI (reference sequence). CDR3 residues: CASSFDKNYEQYF. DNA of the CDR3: TGTGCCAGCAGTTTCGACAAGAACTACGAGCAGTACTTC.

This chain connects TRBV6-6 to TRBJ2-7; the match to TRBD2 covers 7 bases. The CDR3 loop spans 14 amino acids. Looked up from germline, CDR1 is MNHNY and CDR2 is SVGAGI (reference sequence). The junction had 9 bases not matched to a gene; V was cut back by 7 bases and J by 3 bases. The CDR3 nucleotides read TGTGCCAGCACTAGAATGAGCGGGAACTACGAGCAGTACTTC. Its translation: CASTRMSGNYEQYF.

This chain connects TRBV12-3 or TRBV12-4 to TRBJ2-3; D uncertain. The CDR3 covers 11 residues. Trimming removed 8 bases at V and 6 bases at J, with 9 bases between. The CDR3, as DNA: TGTGCCAGCCGCCTATGGGATACGCAGTATTTT. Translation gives CASRLWDTQYF.

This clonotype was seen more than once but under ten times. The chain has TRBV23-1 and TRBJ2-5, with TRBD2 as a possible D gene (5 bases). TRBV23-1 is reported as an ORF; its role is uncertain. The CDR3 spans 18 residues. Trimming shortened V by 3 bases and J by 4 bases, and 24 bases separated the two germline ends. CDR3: CASSHGTTKVRLRETQYF. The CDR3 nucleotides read TGCGCCAGCAGTCATGGTACTACCAAAGTCAGACTACGAGAGACCCAGTACTTC.

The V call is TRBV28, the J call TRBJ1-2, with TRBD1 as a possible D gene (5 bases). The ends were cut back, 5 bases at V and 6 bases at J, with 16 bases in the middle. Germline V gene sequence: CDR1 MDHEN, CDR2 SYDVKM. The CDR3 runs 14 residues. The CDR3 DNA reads TGTGCCAGCAGTATTACCGGGGCCAGCGATGGCTACACCTTC. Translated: CASSITGASDGYTF.

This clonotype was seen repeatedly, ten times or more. This chain's CDR3 is CASSLRGEANYGYTF. CDR3 DNA sequence: TGTGCCAGCAGTTTAAGAGGGGAGGCTAACTATGGCTACACCTTC. J is TRBJ1-2 and V is TRBV12-3 or TRBV12-4; D may be TRBD1 (5 bases). Trimming stripped 2 bases from V and 0 bases from J, with 10 bases between. The length of the CDR3 is 15 residues.